This entry features one T cell receptor beta chain sequence. Its antigen is undetermined. This record comes from a study of T cells in Graves' hyperthyroidism and ophthalmopathy. Study-wide results and caveats: Model output signaled ophthalmopathy a median 6.5 months ahead of onset.

Amplification of TCR beta CDR3 regions used RNA as the template. With the HTBI primer set, the TCR CDR3 went through a first round of RT-PCR. TCRdb reprocessed the multiplex PCR reads via MiXCR and lists one record per CDR3 protein. The data hold hundreds of thousands of distinct CDR3 sequences, with around 15% observed a single time. This CDR3 spans 13 amino acids. Germline assignment: CDR1 LNHDA and CDR2 SQIVND (reference sequence). Trimming removed 7 bases from V and 6 bases from J, with 13 bases in between. Clinical symptoms, serum thyroxine and TRAb, thyroid ultrasound and orbital computed tomography together formed the diagnostic basis.

Sequenced material: blood. The receptor was derived from a man aged 18-30 years with Graves' ophthalmopathy. The chain employs TRBV19 and TRBJ2-1; D is undetermined. This CDR3 reads CASNRVGLNEQFF. As DNA, the CDR3 is TGTGCCAGTAACAGAGTCGGCCTCAATGAGCAGTTCTTC.